This T cell receptor (beta chain) emerged from a study of blood T cell repertoires in COVID-19. Whole-study context: Sites in the United States, Italy and Spain provided acute and convalescent COVID-19 samples. Nucleic acid was either cDNA or gDNA, and it came from T cells, B-cell-depleted T cells, or PBMCs.

The ends were cut back, 2 bases at V and 3 bases at J, with 8 bases in the middle. This CDR3 region has 14 residues. The germline V gene has CDR1 KGHSH and CDR2 LQKENI. As handled by the study authors: Estimation of nucleated cell counts was performed using reference gene primer amplification. TCRdb's table, derived via immunoSEQ multiplex PCR, lists solely in-frame clones and lacks some. That table furnishes V, J and clone size, whereas the DNA furnished D and trimming. Of over 70,000 clones listed, approximately 89% are singletons. Enrolment of Seattle patients took place during active infection, and they were followed longitudinally.

This clonotype was obtained from a man aged 50-60 years with COVID-19, enrolled during active disease. The sequenced sample was peripheral blood. J is TRBJ1-5 and V is TRBV18, with TRBD1 as a possible D gene (5 bases). The CDR3, as DNA: TGTGCCAGCTCACCATGGGGGGACAATCAGCCCCAGCATTTT. Its translation: CASSPWGDNQPQHF.